This entry lists 17 T cell receptor beta chains sequenced from one sample in a study of post-analysis software for immune sequencing data. cDNA libraries for TCR beta contained unique molecular identifiers. One entry per CDR3 protein, called by TCRdb with MiXCR from the PCR reads. Of roughly 200,000 distinct CDR3 sequences in the sample, 29% were seen once. Whole-study findings and limits: TRBV segments more frequent in patients than in controls numbered roughly 5 and included TRBV5-6, TRBV5-1 and TRBV20-1.

No antigen has been assigned to these receptors. Sequenced: blood. The receptors were gathered from a girl younger than 18 with multiple sclerosis.

Ten or more counts support this clonotype. This sequence joins TRBV3-1 and TRBJ2-1, with D unclear. V lost 8 bases to trimming and J lost 7 bases, with 12 bases between them. The CDR3 spans 12 residues. Germline values: CDR1 LGHDT, CDR2 YNNKEL (reference sequence). CDR3 sequence reads: CASEASGNEQFF. The CDR3 DNA follows: TGTGCCAGCGAAGCCAGTGGGAATGAGCAGTTCTTC.

The rearrangement links TRBV4-1 to TRBJ1-5; no reliable D call. Germline-derived CDR1 and CDR2 are MGHRA and YSYEKL. Trimming left V 4 bases short and J 9 bases short, with 13 bases between. The CDR3 covers 13 residues. The CDR3 loop is CASSPSLELPQHF. Written as DNA, the CDR3 is TGCGCCAGCAGCCCAAGCCTCGAGTTGCCCCAGCATTTT.

This clonotype occurred a few times. A junction boundary mismatches the germline segment, possibly from a read error. The rearrangement links TRBV5-1 to TRBJ2-7, with 7 bases fitting TRBD1. The CDR3 covers 13 residues. CDR1 and CDR2 (germline): SGHRS, YFSETQ. The CDR3 is CASSSGQSYVQYF. CDR3 bases: TGCGCCAGCAGCTCGGGACAGAGCTACGTGCAGTACTTC. Full variable domain (rest looked up from reference TRBV5-1 and TRBJ2-7): KAGVTQTPRYLIKTRGQQVTLSCSPISGHRSVSWYQQTPGQGLQFLFEYFSETQRNKGNFPGRFSGRQFSNSRSEMNVSTLELGDSALYLCASSSGQSYVQYFGPGTRLTVT.

This clonotype was counted many times. The rearrangement uses TRBV5-1 and TRBJ2-7; 8 bases are shared with TRBD1. V dropped 7 bases and J dropped 5; count of bases not matched to a gene: 11. CDR3 length: 14 residues. Germline V gene data show CDR1 as SGHRS and CDR2 as YFSETQ. The DNA for the CDR3 is TGCGCCAGCTCGGACAGGGCGGGTCTCAACGAGCAGTACTTC. Protein product: CASSDRAGLNEQYF.

Turning to this clonotype: Given a much more abundant clone one base away, this may be a read error. The chain combines TRBV25-1 with TRBJ2-1; D ambiguous. CDR3 size: 14 residues. V lost 1 base to trimming and J lost 13 bases, with 17 bases between them. Germline CDR1 is MGHDK and CDR2 is SYGVNS. The CDR3 nucleotides are TGTGCCAGCAGTGAATTTGTAACTAAAGAGACCCAGTTCTTC. It specifies CASSEFVTKETQFF.

The chain has TRBV5-1 and TRBJ2-3, with D unclear. This CDR3 contains 13 residues. Trimming left V 3 bases short and J 2 bases short, with 7 bases between. Germline CDR1 SGHRS, CDR2 YFSETQ. The CDR3 DNA is TGCGCCAGCAGCTCGCCAGCCACAGATACGCAGTATTTT. Its protein product is CASSSPATDTQYF.

V is TRBV19 and J is TRBJ1-1, with 7 bases aligning to TRBD1. Germline CDR1 reads LNHDA; CDR2 reads SQIVND (reference sequence). This CDR3 spans 15 amino acids. Trimming cost V 5 bases and J 5 bases; bases outside gene matches: 11. DNA of the CDR3: TGTGCCAGTAGTCCACAGGGGCGCGCGAGGACTGAAGCTTTCTTT. Translation: CASSPQGRARTEAFF.

The rearrangement uses TRBV12-3 or TRBV12-4 and TRBJ2-3; 11 bases agree with TRBD2. The length of the CDR3 is 15 residues. J gave up 4 bases and V 8 bases, and 8 bases lay outside the gene matches. The CDR3: CASGSGTSGADTQYF. For the CDR3, the DNA is TGTGCCAGCGGTTCCGGGACTAGCGGCGCAGATACGCAGTATTTT.

This clonotype was observed at least ten times. The rearrangement uses TRBV9 and TRBJ2-1; 7 bases map to TRBD2. This CDR3 comprises 15 residues. Germline CDR1 and CDR2: SGDLS and YYNGEE. The V gene end was trimmed by 1 base and the J gene end by 0 bases; junction bases not matched to a gene: 1. The CDR3 loop reads CASSVLADSYNEQFF. The CDR3 DNA reads TGTGCCAGCAGCGTACTAGCGGACTCCTACAATGAGCAGTTCTTC.

V usage is TRBV20-1 and J usage is TRBJ2-3; 11 positions agree with TRBD2. The V gene end was trimmed by 5 bases and the J gene end by 4 bases; junction bases not matched to a gene: 11. Germline CDR1 and CDR2: DFQATT and SNEGSKA (reference sequence). The CDR3 runs 16 residues. CDR3 DNA: TGCAGTGCTCCTCCCGTGACTAGCGGGGACCCAGATACGCAGTATTTT. Translating gives CSAPPVTSGDPDTQYF.

As DNA, the CDR3 is TGTGCCAGCAGTTCCCGAGGGGACAATGAGCAGTACTTC. The encoded protein is CASSSRGDNEQYF. The chain recombines TRBV12-3 or TRBV12-4 with TRBJ2-7; D possibly corresponds to TRBD1 (6 bases). V was cut by 4 bases and J by 7 bases, with 14 bases left in between. This CDR3 is 13 amino acids long.

J is TRBJ1-5 and V is TRBV27, with a weak D call TRBD1 (6 bases). CDR1 is MNHEY and CDR2 is SMNVEV in the germline V gene (reference sequence). CDR3 size: 16 residues. V was pared by 1 base and J by 1 base, with 11 bases between. The CDR3 sequence is CASSLYYRVSNQPQHF. The CDR3 coding sequence is TGTGCCAGCAGTTTATACTACAGGGTGAGCAATCAGCCCCAGCATTTT.

The gene calls are TRBV6-5 and TRBJ1-1; the D is unclear. V was shortened by 4 bases and J by 6 bases, with 21 bases between the two germline ends. The V gene's germline CDR1 is MNHEY and CDR2 SVGAGI. This CDR3 has 16 amino acids. The CDR3 DNA is TGTGCCAGCAGTTCCCACGGTGGGTTCCGTGATCCTGAAGCTTTCTTT. Amino acids: CASSSHGGFRDPEAFF.

This clonotype was seen at least ten times. The V and J genes are TRBV12-3 or TRBV12-4 and TRBJ2-5; weak D call: TRBD2 (6 bases). The CDR3 is 16 residues long. The germline V and J ends were trimmed by 5 bases and 5 bases, with 21 bases remaining between them. The CDR3 sequence: CASSPSLLALGETQYF. DNA for the CDR3: TGTGCCAGCAGTCCCTCCCTACTAGCTCTTGGGGAGACCCAGTACTTC.

As regards this clonotype: A much larger clonotype is one base distant, so this may be a read error. V and J are TRBV5-1 and TRBJ1-2; D may be TRBD1 (5 bases). CDR1 SGHRS and CDR2 YFSETQ come from the germline V gene. The CDR3 loop spans 14 amino acids. The V gene lost 3 bases and the J gene lost 8 bases, with 17 bases spanning the gap. This CDR3 is CASSCSGPEGGYTF. The CDR3 DNA reads TGCGCCAGCAGCTGCTCCGGTCCCGAGGGGGGCTACACCTTC.

The chain links TRBV5-6 to TRBJ1-1; no reliable D call. V was pared by 4 bases and J by 7 bases, with 11 bases between. This CDR3 has 12 amino acids. In germline, CDR1 is SGHDT, CDR2 YYEEEE. CDR3 bases: TGTGCCAGCAGCCCGAGACGGCATGAAGCTTTCTTT. It encodes CASSPRRHEAFF.

The genes are TRBV5-1 and TRBJ2-5; no firm D call. The closer fit of TRBJ2-7 to the DNA end suggests the J call may be wrong. This CDR3 comprises 13 residues. Germline CDR1 is SGHRS and CDR2 is YFSETQ. CDR3 sequence (DNA): TGCGCCAGCAGCTTGGTGGTAGCCGGCGAGCAGTACTTC. Amino acid sequence: CASSLVVAGEQYF.